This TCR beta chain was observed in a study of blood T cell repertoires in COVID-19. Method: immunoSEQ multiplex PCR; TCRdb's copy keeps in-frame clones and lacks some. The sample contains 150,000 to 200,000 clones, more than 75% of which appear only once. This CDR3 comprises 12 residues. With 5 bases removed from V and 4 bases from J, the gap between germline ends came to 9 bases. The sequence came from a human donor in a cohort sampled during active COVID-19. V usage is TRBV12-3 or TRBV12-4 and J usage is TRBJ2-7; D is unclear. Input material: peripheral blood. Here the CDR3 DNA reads TGTGCCAGCAGTGTCACACCTTACGAGCAGTACTTC. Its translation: CASSVTPYEQYF.